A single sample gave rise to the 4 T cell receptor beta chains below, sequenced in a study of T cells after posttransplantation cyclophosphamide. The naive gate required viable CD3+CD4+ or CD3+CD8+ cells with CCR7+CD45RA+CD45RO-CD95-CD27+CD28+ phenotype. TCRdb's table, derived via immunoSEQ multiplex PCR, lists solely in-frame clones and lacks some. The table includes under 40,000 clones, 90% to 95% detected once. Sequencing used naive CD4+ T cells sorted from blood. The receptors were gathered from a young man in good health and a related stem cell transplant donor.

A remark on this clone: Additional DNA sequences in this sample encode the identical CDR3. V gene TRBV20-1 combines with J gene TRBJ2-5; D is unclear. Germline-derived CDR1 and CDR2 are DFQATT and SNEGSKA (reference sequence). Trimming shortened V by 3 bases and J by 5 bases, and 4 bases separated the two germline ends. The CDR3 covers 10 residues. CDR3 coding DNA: TGCAGTGCTAGCGGGGAGACCCAGTACTTC. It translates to CSASGETQYF.

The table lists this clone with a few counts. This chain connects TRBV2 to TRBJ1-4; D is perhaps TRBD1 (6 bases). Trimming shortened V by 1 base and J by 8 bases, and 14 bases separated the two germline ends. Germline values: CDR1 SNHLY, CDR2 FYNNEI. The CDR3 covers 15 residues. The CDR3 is CASSEERARGEKLFF. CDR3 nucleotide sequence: TGTGCCAGCAGTGAAGAAAGGGCCAGGGGAGAAAAACTGTTTTTT.

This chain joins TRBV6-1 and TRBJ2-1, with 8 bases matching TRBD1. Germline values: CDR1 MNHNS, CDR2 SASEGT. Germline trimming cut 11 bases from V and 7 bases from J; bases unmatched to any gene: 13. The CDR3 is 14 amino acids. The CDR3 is CAARTRQGWNEQFF. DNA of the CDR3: TGTGCCGCCCGTACAAGACAGGGGTGGAATGAGCAGTTCTTC.

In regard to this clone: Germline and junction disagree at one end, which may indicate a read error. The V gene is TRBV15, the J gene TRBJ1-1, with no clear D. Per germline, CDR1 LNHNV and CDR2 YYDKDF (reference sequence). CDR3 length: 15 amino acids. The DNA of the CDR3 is TGTGCCACCAGCAGAGATCTGGCGGGGAACGCTGAAGCTTTCTTT. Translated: CATSRDLAGNAEAFF.